This T cell receptor beta chain stems from a study of blood T cell repertoires in COVID-19. Sequenced by immunoSEQ multiplex PCR; TCRdb stores in-frame clones only, minus some. The table includes over 150,000 clones, 88% detected once. During active infection, Seattle patients enrolled and were then monitored through disease. This clone has only one observation. Germline CDR1 is SGDLS and CDR2 is YYNGEE. CDR3 length: 16 amino acids. V lost 3 bases and J lost 6; bases outside the gene matches: 8. The sequence came from a man in his fifties with COVID-19, enrolled during active disease. The sequencing sample was made of peripheral blood. The chain uses TRBV9 and TRBJ2-1; 11 bases map to TRBD2. Here the CDR3 reads CASSAKLAGDVNEQFF. In DNA form, the CDR3 reads TGTGCCAGCAGCGCCAAACTAGCGGGAGACGTCAATGAGCAGTTCTTC.